These 22 T cell receptor beta chains were all obtained from the same sample, sequenced in a study of blood T cell repertoires in COVID-19 (dated by TCRdb to the early 2020s). The library was made by the immunoSEQ multiplex PCR assay. TCRdb carries this immuneACCESS record with in-frame sequences only. Its versions omit some clonotypes, under half of them owing to an unresolved V gene in the studies checked, with the rest unexplained. Counted in this sample were around 77,000 clones; under 95% of them appeared once. Of the sample, 4.5% to 5.5% is held by the ten largest clones. Sequenced input: peripheral blood. The receptors derive from a woman aged 55-70 years with active COVID-19.

The rearrangement joins TRBV2 to TRBJ2-6, with TRBD1 matching over 10 bases. Germline assignment: CDR1 SNHLY and CDR2 FYNNEI. V lost 6 bases to trimming and J lost 3 bases; unmatched junction nucleotides: 5. The CDR3 sequence is 16 residues long. DNA for the CDR3: TGTGCCAGCAGCCGGGACAGGGGTGTTGGGGCCAACGTCCTGACTTTC. Its translation is CASSRDRGVGANVLTF.

This sequence joins TRBV28 and TRBJ1-2, with a tentative D call TRBD1 (5 bases). V dropped 1 base and J dropped 4 bases, with 19 bases sitting between them. This CDR3 comprises 17 residues. CDR1 is MDHEN, CDR2 SYDVKM, per germline. The CDR3 protein is CASSLLGGGEELYGYTF. CDR3 sequence (DNA): TGTGCCAGCAGTTTATTGGGCGGGGGGGAGGAGCTCTATGGCTACACCTTC.

The rearrangement joins TRBV2 to TRBJ1-4; D is perhaps TRBD1 (6 bases). V was pared by 6 bases and J by 0 bases, with 8 bases between. The CDR3 spans 14 residues. Looked up from germline, CDR1 is SNHLY and CDR2 is FYNNEI. The CDR3, as DNA: TGTGCCAGCAGGGGGACAACAACTAATGAAAAACTGTTTTTT. Translation: CASRGTTTNEKLFF.

The CDR3 DNA follows: TGTGCCAGCTCACCACGGGCACTAGCGGCCATAGGGAATGAGCAGTTCTTC. Residues: CASSPRALAAIGNEQFF. The V call is TRBV18, the J call TRBJ2-1; TRBD2 matches 8 bases. The CDR3 spans 17 residues. Germline CDR1 reads KGHSH; CDR2 reads LQKENI. V lost 1 base to trimming and J lost 7 bases; unmatched junction nucleotides: 12.

The chain is built from TRBV5-1 and TRBJ1-3; D uncertain. Trimming took off 3 bases at V and 3 bases at J, with 7 bases between the two ends. This CDR3 region has 13 residues. The germline gives CDR1 SGHRS, CDR2 YFSETQ. The CDR3 sequence: CASSSPLGNTIYF. In nucleotides, the CDR3 is TGCGCCAGCAGCTCCCCCCTTGGAAACACCATATATTTT.

This chain joins TRBV5-1 and TRBJ2-1, with D maybe TRBD2 (6 bases). Trimming took 6 bases from V and 1 from J, leaving 11 bases between them. The CDR3 spans 14 residues. From germline, CDR1 is SGHRS and CDR2 YFSETQ. Written as DNA, the CDR3 is TGCGCCAGCAAGGAGGGTGAATCCTACAATGAGCAGTTCTTC. Amino acids: CASKEGESYNEQFF.

The V and J genes are TRBV6-5 and TRBJ2-7, with D perhaps TRBD2 (6 bases). Germline V gene lookup returns CDR1 MNHEY and CDR2 SVGAGI. The CDR3 is 14 amino acids. V was shortened by 7 bases and J by 2 bases, with 15 bases between the two germline ends. DNA of the CDR3: TGTGCCAGCACCCAGGCGGGGCAAGCCTACGAGCAGTACTTC. Amino acids: CASTQAGQAYEQYF.

The rearrangement links TRBV19 to TRBJ1-3; D perhaps matches TRBD1 (5 bases). V was pared by 5 bases and J by 4 bases, with 15 bases between. Germline loops: CDR1 LNHDA, CDR2 SQIVND (reference sequence). This CDR3 contains 15 residues. CDR3 nucleotides: TGTGCCAGTAGTCAGGGCCGGGCCGGCGGAAACACCATATATTTT. This gives the protein CASSQGRAGGNTIYF.

The chain carries TRBV6-5 and TRBJ2-2, with D tentatively TRBD1 (6 bases). The CDR3 contains 15 residues. In germline, CDR1 is MNHEY, CDR2 SVGAGI. Trimming left V 7 bases short and J 2 bases short, with 14 bases between. CDR3 sequence (DNA): TGTGCCAGCACCTTACCGGGACAAAACACCGGGGAGCTGTTTTTT. Its translation: CASTLPGQNTGELFF.

The chain has TRBV11-3 and TRBJ2-2, with D unclear. Trimming cost V 1 base and J 4 bases, with 7 bases left between them. Looked up from germline, CDR1 is SGHNT and CDR2 is YENEEA. This CDR3 comprises 14 residues. The CDR3 loop reads CASSLVTGTGELFF. In nucleotides, the CDR3 is TGTGCCAGCAGCTTAGTAACGGGCACCGGGGAGCTGTTTTTT.

This chain joins TRBV27 and TRBJ2-7; D is perhaps TRBD1 (7 bases). The CDR3 contains 17 residues. Germline CDR1 and CDR2: MNHEY and SMNVEV (reference sequence). The V end lost 4 bases, the J end lost 3 bases, and 22 bases lay between the germline ends. CDR3 nucleotide sequence: TGTGCCAGCAGTTCCTCCGGGGGCAGTCAGGGGGTCTACGAGCAGTACTTC. Its protein is CASSSSGGSQGVYEQYF.

This rearrangement joins TRBV5-1 to TRBJ2-5; 8 nucleotides agree with TRBD2. The V and J ends lost 7 bases and 5 bases, in that order; junction bases with no gene match: 10. The germline CDR1 and CDR2 sequences are SGHRS and YFSETQ. There are 14 residues in the CDR3. The CDR3 loop reads CASGTSGRGETQYF. CDR3 DNA: TGCGCCAGCGGCACTAGCGGCCGGGGGGAGACCCAGTACTTC. The full variable domain, in which reference TRBV5-1 and TRBJ2-5 provide the parts outside the CDR3, is KAGVTQTPRYLIKTRGQQVTLSCSPISGHRSVSWYQQTPGQGLQFLFEYFSETQRNKGNFPGRFSGRQFSNSRSEMNVSTLELGDSALYLCASGTSGRGETQYFGPGTRLLVL.

The chain carries TRBV28 and TRBJ1-5, with 7 bases fitting TRBD1. CDR3 size: 14 residues. V was pared by 6 bases and J by 9 bases, with 11 bases of the junction left unmatched. CDR1 and CDR2 from the germline V gene are MDHEN and SYDVKM. CDR3 nucleotide sequence: TGTGCCAGCAGAAGTACAGGGGAGAGTGGGCCCCAGCATTTT. It codes for CASRSTGESGPQHF.

The chain carries TRBV5-4 and TRBJ2-1, with 7 bases that match TRBD2. Germline V gives CDR1 SGHNT, CDR2 YYREEE (reference sequence). The CDR3 is made up of 15 amino acids. Trimming at V came to 1 base and at J to 8 bases, leaving 9 bases not matched to a gene. The chain's CDR3 is CASSLWGGDRDEQFF. The CDR3, as DNA: TGTGCCAGCAGCTTGTGGGGGGGGGATCGTGATGAGCAGTTCTTC.

The chain uses TRBV2 and TRBJ1-1; tentative D call: TRBD1 (6 bases). V was pared by 4 bases and J by 1 base, with 10 bases between. The CDR3 extends over 14 amino acids. Germline V gene data show CDR1 as SNHLY and CDR2 as FYNNEI. CDR3 region: CASSARTANTEAFF. Here the CDR3 DNA reads TGTGCCAGCAGTGCTAGGACAGCGAACACTGAAGCTTTCTTT.

In this sample, this clone turned up once. CDR3 protein: CASSSSGGGTDTQYF. CDR3 sequence (DNA): TGTGCCAGCAGTTCCTCGGGAGGCGGCACAGATACGCAGTATTTT. The J gene is TRBJ2-3, the V gene TRBV27, with 7 bases that match TRBD2. This CDR3 is 15 amino acids long. The germline V gene has CDR1 MNHEY and CDR2 SMNVEV (reference sequence). Trimming removed 4 bases from V and 1 base from J; junction bases left unmatched: 5.

The chain employs TRBV25-1 and TRBJ2-1; 12 bases align to TRBD2. Unmatched junction bases numbered 5, after V lost 4 bases and J lost 10 bases. The CDR3 is 14 residues long. Germline V gives CDR1 MGHDK, CDR2 SYGVNS. Here the CDR3 reads CASSARLAGVEQFF. The CDR3 DNA reads as TGTGCCAGCAGTGCCCGACTAGCGGGAGTAGAGCAGTTCTTC.

The J gene is TRBJ1-1, the V gene TRBV12-3 or TRBV12-4; no clear D gene. The CDR3 sequence is 13 residues long. V shed 1 base and J shed 4 bases, with 7 bases lying between them. The CDR3 DNA is TGTGCCAGCAGTTTAGGGCGGGGCACTGAAGCTTTCTTT. It is translated as CASSLGRGTEAFF.

V and J are TRBV19 and TRBJ1-6, with 7 bases matching TRBD1. Per the germline V gene, CDR1 is LNHDA and CDR2 is SQIVND (reference sequence). The CDR3 has 17 amino acids. V gave up 1 base and J gave up 7 bases; unmatched junction bases: 10. The CDR3 DNA follows: TGTGCCAGTAGTATAGTCCCTCTGACAGGGCTGAATTCACCCCTCCACTTT. As protein: CASSIVPLTGLNSPLHF. The whole variable domain, filled in from reference TRBV19 and TRBJ1-6, reads DGGITQSPKYLFRKEGQNVTLSCEQNLNHDAMYWYRQDPGQGLRLIYYSQIVNDFQKGDIAEGYSVSREKKESFPLTVTSAQKNPTAFYLCASSIVPLTGLNSPLHFGNGTRLTVT.

The chain employs TRBV19 and TRBJ1-5; D perhaps matches TRBD1 (5 bases). Germline-derived CDR1 and CDR2 are LNHDA and SQIVND (reference sequence). V lost 0 bases, J lost 6 bases, and 9 bases lay in between. This CDR3 is built from 14 residues. Here the CDR3 DNA reads TGTGCCAGTAGTATAGACAGGGTAAGTCAGCCCCAGCATTTT. It encodes CASSIDRVSQPQHF.

The chain uses TRBV5-1 and TRBJ2-7; the match to TRBD2 covers 12 bases. The J segment lost 1 base and the V segment lost 5 bases, leaving 4 bases of the junction unmatched. The CDR3 totals 15 residues. The germline V gene encodes CDR1 SGHRS and CDR2 YFSETQ. CDR3: CASRWGTSGSYEQYF. The CDR3 region has the DNA TGCGCCAGCAGATGGGGGACTAGCGGGTCCTACGAGCAGTACTTC.

This chain uses TRBV29-1 with TRBJ1-2, with 7 bases matching TRBD1. J lost 6 bases, V lost 6 bases, and 7 bases had no gene match. The CDR3 extends over 12 amino acids. CDR1 and CDR2 from the germline V gene are SQVTM and ANQGSEA. The DNA of the CDR3 is TGCAGCGTAGTTGAGGGGGCGAATGGCTACACCTTC. It is translated as CSVVEGANGYTF.